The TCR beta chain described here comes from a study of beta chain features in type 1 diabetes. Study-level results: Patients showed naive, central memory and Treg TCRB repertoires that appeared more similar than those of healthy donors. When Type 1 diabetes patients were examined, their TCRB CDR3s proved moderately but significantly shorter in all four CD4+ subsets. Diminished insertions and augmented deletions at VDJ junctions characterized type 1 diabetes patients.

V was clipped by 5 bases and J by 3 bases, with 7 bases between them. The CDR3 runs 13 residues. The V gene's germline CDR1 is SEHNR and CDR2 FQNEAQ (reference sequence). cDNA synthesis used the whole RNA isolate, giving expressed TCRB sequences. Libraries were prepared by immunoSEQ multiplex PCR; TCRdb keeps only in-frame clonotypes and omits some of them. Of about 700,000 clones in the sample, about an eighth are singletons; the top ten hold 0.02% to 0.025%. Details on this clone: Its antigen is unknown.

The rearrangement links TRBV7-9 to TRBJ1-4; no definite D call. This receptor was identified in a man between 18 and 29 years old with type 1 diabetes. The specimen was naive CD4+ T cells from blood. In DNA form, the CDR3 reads TGTGCCAGCAGCCGCGGGGCTAATGAAAAACTGTTTTTT. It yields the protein CASSRGANEKLFF.